The present T cell receptor beta chain was sequenced within a study of T cells after yellow fever vaccination. The germline CDR1 and CDR2 sequences are KGHSH and LQKENI. The CDR3 sequence is 13 residues long. Trimming left V 6 bases short and J 5 bases short, with 14 bases between. Via MiXCR, TCRdb re-called the 5' RACE reads, giving one row per CDR3 protein. The data show about 300,000 distinct CDR3 sequences, around 9.3% seen once. The V and J genes are TRBV18 and TRBJ2-7; D gene ambiguous. The receptor was derived from a man between 18 and 29 years old who received the YFV17D yellow fever vaccine. The sample consisted of CD4+ T cells sorted from PBMCs, taken 5 days after the yellow fever booster vaccination. The CDR3 sequence: CASSRGSYDEQYF. In DNA form, the CDR3 reads TGTGCCAGCTCCCGTGGATCTTACGACGAGCAGTACTTC.